This T cell receptor beta chain was found in a study of CD8 T cells in Susac syndrome. About the research overall: When blood was drawn, the patients with Susac syndrome were therapy-naive, on corticosteroids, or on intravenous immunoglobulin alone.

With random hexamers, 0.5 to 1 ug RNA was reverse transcribed. An immunoSEQ multiplex PCR generated amplified TCR beta CDR3 products spanning 54 Vbeta and 13 Jbeta. TCRdb re-called the immunoSEQ multiplex PCR reads with MiXCR, one entry per CDR3 protein. The repertoire holds 150,000 to 200,000 distinct CDR3 sequences, with approximately 96% as singletons. This CDR3 has 16 residues. The junction had 9 bases not matched to a gene; V was cut back by 4 bases and J by 2 bases. The receptor was derived from a human donor with Susac syndrome. The V and J genes are TRBV12-3 or TRBV12-4 and TRBJ1-1; 8 nucleotides align to TRBD1. Sequencing used CD4+ T cells from PBMCs. This CDR3 is CASSSQGALVNTEAFF. CDR3 DNA: TGTGCCAGCAGTTCCCAGGGGGCTTTGGTTAACACTGAAGCTTTCTTT.